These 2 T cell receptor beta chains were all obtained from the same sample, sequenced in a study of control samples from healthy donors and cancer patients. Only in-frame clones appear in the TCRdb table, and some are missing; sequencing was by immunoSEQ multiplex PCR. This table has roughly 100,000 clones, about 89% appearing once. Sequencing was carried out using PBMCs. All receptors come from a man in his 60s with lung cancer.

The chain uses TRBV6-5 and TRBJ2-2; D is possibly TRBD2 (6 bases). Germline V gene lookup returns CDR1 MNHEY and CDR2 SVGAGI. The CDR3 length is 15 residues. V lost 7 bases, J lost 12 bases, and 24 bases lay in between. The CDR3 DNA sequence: TGTGCCAGCATTTCTCTGGGAGGAGGATTTGGGAAGCTGTTTTTT. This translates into CASISLGGGFGKLFF.

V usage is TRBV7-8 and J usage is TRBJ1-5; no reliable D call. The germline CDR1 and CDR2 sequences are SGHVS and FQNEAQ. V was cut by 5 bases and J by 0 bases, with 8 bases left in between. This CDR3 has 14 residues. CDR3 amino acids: CASSISDSNQPQHF. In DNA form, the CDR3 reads TGTGCCAGCAGCATCTCTGATAGCAATCAGCCCCAGCATTTT.